This T cell receptor (beta chain) was captured by sequencing in a study of shared clonotypes between healthy human individuals. Only in-frame clones appear in the TCRdb table, and some are missing; sequencing was by immunoSEQ multiplex PCR. This repertoire shows under 600,000 clones, 90% to 97% found once; its top ten account for about 0.064%. The sequence was obtained from a woman aged 25 to 39 in good health. The sample consisted of naive CD4+ T cells sorted from blood. Regarding subset: CD45RA+ positively selected.

The CDR3 bases are TGTGCTAGTGGTTTGGCTCTAGCGGGAGGGCCAGGTAATGAGCAGTTCTTC. This sequence encodes CASGLALAGGPGNEQFF. The gene calls are TRBV12-5 and TRBJ2-1, with TRBD2 matching over 12 bases. Germline V gene sequence: CDR1 LGHNT, CDR2 FRNRAP. This CDR3 region has 17 residues. V trimming: 1 base; J trimming: 7 bases; junction bases outside the gene matches: 8.